The rows below give T cell receptor beta chains drawn from one sample of a study of CD8 T cells in ankylosing spondylitis. TCRdb analysed the 5' RACE reads with MiXCR anew, one entry per CDR3 protein. The data contain 350,000 or so distinct CDR3 sequences, roughly 12% of them singletons. The specimen sequenced was blood, either unsorted or a sorted T cell fraction (not recorded which). The origin of the receptors is a female donor with ankylosing spondylitis or in good health (not recorded which). CDR3s include the opening cysteine and the closing phenylalanine or tryptophan. D genes are given only for firm matches. For some rows the clone size is stated as once, few or many, or as a class when expanded; others skip it.

>TRBV5-1|TRBJ1-1|TRBD1|-
TGCGCCAGCAGCTTGCTCACAGGGGTGGTGATGAACACTGAAGCTTTCTTT
CASSLLTGVVMNTEAFF
>TRBV5-1|TRBJ1-2|-|-
TGCGCCAGCAGCTCTCAGGGAGGAGATGGCTACACCTTC
CASSSQGGDGYTF
>TRBV7-2|TRBJ2-7|TRBD2|many
TGTGCCAGCAGCTTCCGGACTAGCGGGAGGATGAGGGGCGAGCAGTACTTC
CASSFRTSGRMRGEQYF
>TRBV5-1|TRBJ2-3|TRBD2|many
TGCGCCAGCAGCTTAAAGCGGGAGCAAGATACGCAGTATTTT
CASSLKREQDTQYF
>TRBV20-1|TRBJ1-1|-|many
TGCAGTGCTGAAACGGGACGGGCGGCTGAAGCTTTCTTT
CSAETGRAAEAFF
>TRBV28|TRBJ2-7|-|many
TGTGCCAGCAGTTCGGACTGGGACGAGCAGTACTTC
CASSSDWDEQYF
>TRBV20-1|TRBJ2-6|-|few
TGCAGTGCTAGAAGAGACAGTTCTGGGGCCAACGTCCTGACTTTC
CSARRDSSGANVLTF
>TRBV29-1|TRBJ2-1|-|many
TGCAGCGTTGGTTTAGCGTTTGGTGAGCAGTTCTTC
CSVGLAFGEQFF
>TRBV5-1|TRBJ2-3|-|many
TGCGCCAGCAGCCTCGACCCGGGACTCACCACAGATACGCAGTATTTT
CASSLDPGLTTDTQYF
>TRBV20-1|TRBJ2-5|TRBD2|many
TGCAGTGCTAGGGGTCTAGCGGGGGTCCAAGAGACCCAGTACTTC
CSARGLAGVQETQYF
>TRBV5-1|TRBJ1-2|-|many
TGCGCCAGCAGCTTGGCCTCGGGAGGGCCGCCCGGCTACACCTTC
CASSLASGGPPGYTF